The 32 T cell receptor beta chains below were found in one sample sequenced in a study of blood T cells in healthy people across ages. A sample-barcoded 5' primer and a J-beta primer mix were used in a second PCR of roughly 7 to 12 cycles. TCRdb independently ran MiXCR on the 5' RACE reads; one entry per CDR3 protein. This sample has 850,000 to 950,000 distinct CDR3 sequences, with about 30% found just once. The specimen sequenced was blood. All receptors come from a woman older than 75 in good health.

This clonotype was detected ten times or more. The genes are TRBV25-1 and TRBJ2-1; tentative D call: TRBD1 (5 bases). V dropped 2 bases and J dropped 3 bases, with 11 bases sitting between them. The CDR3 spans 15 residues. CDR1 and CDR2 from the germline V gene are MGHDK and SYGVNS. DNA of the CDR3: TGTGCCAGCAGTGAAAGGGGATCAGGCTACAATGAGCAGTTCTTC. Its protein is CASSERGSGYNEQFF.

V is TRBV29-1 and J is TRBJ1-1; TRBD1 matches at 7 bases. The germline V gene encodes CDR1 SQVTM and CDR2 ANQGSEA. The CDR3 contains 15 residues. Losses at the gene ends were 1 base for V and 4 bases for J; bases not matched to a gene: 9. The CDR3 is CSVEGGVTGATEAFF. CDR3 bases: TGCAGCGTTGAAGGAGGGGTTACAGGGGCCACTGAAGCTTTCTTT.

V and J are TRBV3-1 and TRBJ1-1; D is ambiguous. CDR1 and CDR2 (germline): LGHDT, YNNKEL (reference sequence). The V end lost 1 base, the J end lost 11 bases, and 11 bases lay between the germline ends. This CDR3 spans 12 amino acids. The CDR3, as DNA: TGTGCCAGCAGCCAAGGTGTGACGGTCGCTTTCTTT. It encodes CASSQGVTVAFF.

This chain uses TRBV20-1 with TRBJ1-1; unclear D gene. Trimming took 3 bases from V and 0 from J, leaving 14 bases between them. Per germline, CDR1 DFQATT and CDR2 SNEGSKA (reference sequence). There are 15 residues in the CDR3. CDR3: CSARAGALVNTEAFF. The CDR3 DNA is TGCAGTGCTAGGGCCGGAGCTCTTGTGAACACTGAAGCTTTCTTT.

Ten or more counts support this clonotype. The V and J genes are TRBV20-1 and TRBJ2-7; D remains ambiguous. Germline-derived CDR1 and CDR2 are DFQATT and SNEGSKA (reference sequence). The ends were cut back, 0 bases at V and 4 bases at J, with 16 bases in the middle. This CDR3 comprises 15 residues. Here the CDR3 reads CSAREGARKLYEQYF. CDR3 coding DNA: TGCAGTGCTAGAGAAGGAGCCCGCAAATTATACGAGCAGTACTTC.

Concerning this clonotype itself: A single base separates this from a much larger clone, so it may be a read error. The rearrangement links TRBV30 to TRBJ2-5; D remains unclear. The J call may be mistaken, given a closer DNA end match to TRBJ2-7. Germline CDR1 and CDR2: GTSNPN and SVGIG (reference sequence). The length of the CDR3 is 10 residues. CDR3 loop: CAWSGNEQYF. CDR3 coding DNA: TGTGCCTGGAGTGGGAACGAGCAGTACTTC.

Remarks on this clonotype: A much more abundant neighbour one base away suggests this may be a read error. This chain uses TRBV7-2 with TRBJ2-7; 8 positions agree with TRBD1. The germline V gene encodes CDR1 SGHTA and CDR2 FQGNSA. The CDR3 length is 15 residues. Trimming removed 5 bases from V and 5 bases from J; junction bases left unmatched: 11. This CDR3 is CASSPSRTGRHEQYF. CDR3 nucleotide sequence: TGTGCCAGCAGCCCTAGCCGGACAGGGAGACACGAGCAGTACTTC.

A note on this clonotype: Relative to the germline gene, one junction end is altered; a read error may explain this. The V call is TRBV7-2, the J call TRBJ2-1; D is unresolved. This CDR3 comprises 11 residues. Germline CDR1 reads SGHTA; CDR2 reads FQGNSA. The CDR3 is CPSRKSETQFF. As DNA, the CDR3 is TGTCCCAGCAGGAAGAGCGAGACCCAGTTCTTC.

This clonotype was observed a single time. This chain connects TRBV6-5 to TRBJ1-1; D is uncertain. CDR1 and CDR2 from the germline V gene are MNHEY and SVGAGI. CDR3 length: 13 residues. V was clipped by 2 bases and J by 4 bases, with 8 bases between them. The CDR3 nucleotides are TGTGCCAGCAGTTACAGGGAGGCCACTGAAGCTTTCTTT. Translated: CASSYREATEAFF.

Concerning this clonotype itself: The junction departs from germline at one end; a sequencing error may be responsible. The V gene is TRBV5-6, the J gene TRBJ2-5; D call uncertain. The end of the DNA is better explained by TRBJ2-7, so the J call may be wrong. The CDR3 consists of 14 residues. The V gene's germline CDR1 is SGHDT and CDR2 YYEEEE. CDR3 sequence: CAGSWALENYEQYF. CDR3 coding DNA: TGTGCCGGCAGCTGGGCCTTGGAGAACTACGAGCAGTACTTC.

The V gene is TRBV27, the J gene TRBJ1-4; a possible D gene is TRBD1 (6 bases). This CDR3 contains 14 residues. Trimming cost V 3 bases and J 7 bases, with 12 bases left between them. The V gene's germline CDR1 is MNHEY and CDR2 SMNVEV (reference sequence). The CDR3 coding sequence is TGTGCCAGCAGTTTTGACAGGAGAATTGAAAAACTGTTTTTT. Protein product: CASSFDRRIEKLFF. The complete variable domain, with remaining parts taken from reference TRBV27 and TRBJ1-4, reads EAQVTQNPRYLITVTGKKLTVTCSQNMNHEYMSWYRQDPGLGLRQIYYSMNVEVTDKGDVPEGYKVSRKEKRNFPLILESPSPNQTSLYFCASSFDRRIEKLFFGSGTQLSVL.

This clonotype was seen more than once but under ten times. The CDR3 DNA sequence: TGTGCCAGCAGCGTTTTTTCGAACACTGAAGCTTTCTTT. This encodes CASSVFSNTEAFF. The V call is TRBV9, the J call TRBJ1-1, with D unresolved. Trimming removed 2 bases at V and 1 base at J, with 6 bases between. The germline V gene encodes CDR1 SGDLS and CDR2 YYNGEE. The CDR3 extends over 13 amino acids.

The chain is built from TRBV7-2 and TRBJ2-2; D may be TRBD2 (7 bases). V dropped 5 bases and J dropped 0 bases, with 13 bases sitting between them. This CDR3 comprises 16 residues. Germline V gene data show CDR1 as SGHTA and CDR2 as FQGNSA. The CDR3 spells CASSRGAGANTGELFF. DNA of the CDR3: TGTGCCAGCAGCCGGGGGGCAGGGGCGAACACCGGGGAGCTGTTTTTT. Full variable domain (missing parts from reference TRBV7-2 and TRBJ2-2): GAGVSQSPSNKVTEKGKDVELRCDPISGHTALYWYRQSLGQGLEFLIYFQGNSAPDKSGLPSDRFSAERTGGSVSTLTIQRTQQEDSAVYLCASSRGAGANTGELFFGEGSRLTVL.

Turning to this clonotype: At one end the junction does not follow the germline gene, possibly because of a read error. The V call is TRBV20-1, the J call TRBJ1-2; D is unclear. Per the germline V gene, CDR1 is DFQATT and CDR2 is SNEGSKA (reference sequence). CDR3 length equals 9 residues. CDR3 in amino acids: CSTSRGYTF. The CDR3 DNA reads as TGCAGTACTAGTCGGGGCTACACCTTC.

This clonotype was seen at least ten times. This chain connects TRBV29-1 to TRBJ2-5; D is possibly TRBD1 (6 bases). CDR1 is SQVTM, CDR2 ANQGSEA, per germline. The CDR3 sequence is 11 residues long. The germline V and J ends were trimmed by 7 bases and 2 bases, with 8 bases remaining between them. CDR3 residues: CSAGQQETQYF. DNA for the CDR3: TGCAGCGCAGGACAGCAAGAGACCCAGTACTTC.

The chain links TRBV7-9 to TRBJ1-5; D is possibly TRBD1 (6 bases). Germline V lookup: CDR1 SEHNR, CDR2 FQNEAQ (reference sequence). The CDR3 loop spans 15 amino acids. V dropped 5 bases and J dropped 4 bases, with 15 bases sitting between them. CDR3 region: CASSRSETGNQPQHF. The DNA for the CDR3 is TGTGCCAGCAGCCGAAGCGAAACAGGGAATCAGCCCCAGCATTTT. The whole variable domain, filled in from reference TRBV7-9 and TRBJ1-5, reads DTGVSQNPRHKITKRGQNVTFRCDPISEHNRLYWYRQTLGQGPEFLTYFQNEAQLEKSRLLSDRFSAERPKGSFSTLEIQRTEQGDSAMYLCASSRSETGNQPQHFGDGTRLSIL.

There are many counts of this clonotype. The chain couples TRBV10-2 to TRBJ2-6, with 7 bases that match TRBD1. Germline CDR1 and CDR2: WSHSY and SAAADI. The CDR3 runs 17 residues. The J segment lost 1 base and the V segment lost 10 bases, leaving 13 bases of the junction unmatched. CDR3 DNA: TGCGCCATCTACCCGGGACAGCTGGGGTCTGGGGCCAACGTCCTGACTTTC. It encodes CAIYPGQLGSGANVLTF.

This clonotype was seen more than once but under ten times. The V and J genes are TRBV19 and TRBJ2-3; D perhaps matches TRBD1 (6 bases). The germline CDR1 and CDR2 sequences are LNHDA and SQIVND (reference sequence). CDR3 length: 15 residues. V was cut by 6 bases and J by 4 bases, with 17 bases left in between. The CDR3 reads CASSQSGVQADTQYF. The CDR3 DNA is TGTGCCAGTAGCCAATCAGGGGTCCAAGCAGATACGCAGTATTTT.

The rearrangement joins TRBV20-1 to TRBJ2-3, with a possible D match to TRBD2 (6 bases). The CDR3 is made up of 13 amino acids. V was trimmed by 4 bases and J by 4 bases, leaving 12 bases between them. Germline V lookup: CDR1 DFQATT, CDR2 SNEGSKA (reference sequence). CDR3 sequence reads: CSATRGIADTQYF. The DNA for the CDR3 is TGCAGTGCTACCCGGGGGATCGCAGATACGCAGTATTTT.

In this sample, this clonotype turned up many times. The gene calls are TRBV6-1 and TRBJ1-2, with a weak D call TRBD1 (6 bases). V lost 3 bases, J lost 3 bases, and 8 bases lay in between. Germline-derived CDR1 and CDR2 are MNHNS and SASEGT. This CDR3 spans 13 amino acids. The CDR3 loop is CASSDGGHYGYTF. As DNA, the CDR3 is TGTGCCAGCAGTGACGGGGGCCACTATGGCTACACCTTC.

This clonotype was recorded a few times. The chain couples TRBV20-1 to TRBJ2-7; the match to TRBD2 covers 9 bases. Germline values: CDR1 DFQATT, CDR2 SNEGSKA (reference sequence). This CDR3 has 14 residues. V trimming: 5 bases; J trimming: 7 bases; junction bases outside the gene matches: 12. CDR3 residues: CSAVRPGLAYEQYF. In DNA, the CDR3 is TGCAGTGCTGTTAGACCGGGACTAGCATATGAGCAGTACTTC.

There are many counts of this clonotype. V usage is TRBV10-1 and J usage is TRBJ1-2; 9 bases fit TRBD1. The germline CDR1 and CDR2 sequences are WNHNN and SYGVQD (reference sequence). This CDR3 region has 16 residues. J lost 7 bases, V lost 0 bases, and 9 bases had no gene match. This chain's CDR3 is CASSESKGTGPSGYTF. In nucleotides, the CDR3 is TGCGCCAGCAGTGAGTCGAAAGGGACAGGGCCAAGTGGCTACACCTTC.

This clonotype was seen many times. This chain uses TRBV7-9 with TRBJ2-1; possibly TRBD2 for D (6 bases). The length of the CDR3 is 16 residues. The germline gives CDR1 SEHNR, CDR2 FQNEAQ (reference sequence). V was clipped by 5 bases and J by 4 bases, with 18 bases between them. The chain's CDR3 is CASSPEKVSGYNEQFF. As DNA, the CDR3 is TGTGCCAGCAGCCCAGAAAAGGTTAGCGGATACAATGAGCAGTTCTTC.

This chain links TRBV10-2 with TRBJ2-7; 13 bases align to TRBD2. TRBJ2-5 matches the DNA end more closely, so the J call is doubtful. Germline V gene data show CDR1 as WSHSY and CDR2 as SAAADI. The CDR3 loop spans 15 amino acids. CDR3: CASIPGLAGTETQYF. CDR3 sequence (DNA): TGCGCCAGCATCCCGGGACTAGCGGGGACGGAGACCCAGTACTTC.

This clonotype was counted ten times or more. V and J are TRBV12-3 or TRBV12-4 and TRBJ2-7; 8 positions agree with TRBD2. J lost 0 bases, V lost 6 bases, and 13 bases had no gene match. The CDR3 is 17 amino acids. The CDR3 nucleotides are TGTGCCAGCAGCCGACCCGGACTAGCCTCTACCTCCTACGAGCAGTACTTC. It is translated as CASSRPGLASTSYEQYF.

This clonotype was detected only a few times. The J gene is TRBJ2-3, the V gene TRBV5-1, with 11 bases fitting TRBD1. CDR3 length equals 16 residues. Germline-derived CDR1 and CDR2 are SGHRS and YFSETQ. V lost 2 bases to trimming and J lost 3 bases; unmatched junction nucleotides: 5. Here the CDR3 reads CASSFGQGAITDTQYF. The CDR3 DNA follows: TGCGCCAGCAGCTTCGGACAGGGGGCAATTACAGATACGCAGTATTTT.

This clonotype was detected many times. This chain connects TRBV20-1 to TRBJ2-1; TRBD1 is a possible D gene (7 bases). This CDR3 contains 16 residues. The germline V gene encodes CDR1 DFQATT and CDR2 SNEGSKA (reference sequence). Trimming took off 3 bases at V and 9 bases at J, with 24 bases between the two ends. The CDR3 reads CSARKPGGGGRSEQFF. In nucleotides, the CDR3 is TGCAGTGCTAGGAAGCCAGGGGGAGGTGGCCGCAGTGAGCAGTTCTTC.

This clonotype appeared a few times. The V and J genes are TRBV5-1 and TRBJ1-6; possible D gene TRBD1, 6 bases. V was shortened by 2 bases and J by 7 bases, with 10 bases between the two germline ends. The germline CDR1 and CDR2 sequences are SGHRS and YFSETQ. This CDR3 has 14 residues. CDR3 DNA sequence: TGCGCCAGCAGCTTCACTAGGGGGAATTCACCCCTCCACTTT. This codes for CASSFTRGNSPLHF.

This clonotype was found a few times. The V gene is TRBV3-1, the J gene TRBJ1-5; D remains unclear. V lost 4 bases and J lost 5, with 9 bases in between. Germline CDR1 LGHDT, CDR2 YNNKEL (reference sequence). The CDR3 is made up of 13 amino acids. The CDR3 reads CASSLGTYQPQHF. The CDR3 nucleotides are TGTGCCAGCAGCCTAGGCACTTATCAGCCCCAGCATTTT.

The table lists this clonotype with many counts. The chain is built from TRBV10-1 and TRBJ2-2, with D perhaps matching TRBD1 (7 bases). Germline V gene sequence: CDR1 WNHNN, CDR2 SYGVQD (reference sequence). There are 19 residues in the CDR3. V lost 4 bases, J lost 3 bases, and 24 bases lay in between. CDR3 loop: CASSGILEGARVDTGELFF. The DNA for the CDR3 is TGCGCCAGCAGTGGTATCTTGGAGGGGGCGAGGGTCGACACCGGGGAGCTGTTTTTT.

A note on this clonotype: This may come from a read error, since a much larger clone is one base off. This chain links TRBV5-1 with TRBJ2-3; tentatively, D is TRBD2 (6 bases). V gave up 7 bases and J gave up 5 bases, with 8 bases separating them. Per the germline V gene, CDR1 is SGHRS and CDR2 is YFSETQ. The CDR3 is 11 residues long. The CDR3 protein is CASAGIDTQYF. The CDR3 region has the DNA TGCGCCAGCGCGGGGATAGATACGCAGTATTTT.

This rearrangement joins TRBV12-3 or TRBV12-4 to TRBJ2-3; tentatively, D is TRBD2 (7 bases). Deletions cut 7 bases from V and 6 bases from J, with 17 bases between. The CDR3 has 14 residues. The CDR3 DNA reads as TGTGCCAGCACCAATAGAGGGGGGGCCGATACGCAGTATTTT. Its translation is CASTNRGGADTQYF.